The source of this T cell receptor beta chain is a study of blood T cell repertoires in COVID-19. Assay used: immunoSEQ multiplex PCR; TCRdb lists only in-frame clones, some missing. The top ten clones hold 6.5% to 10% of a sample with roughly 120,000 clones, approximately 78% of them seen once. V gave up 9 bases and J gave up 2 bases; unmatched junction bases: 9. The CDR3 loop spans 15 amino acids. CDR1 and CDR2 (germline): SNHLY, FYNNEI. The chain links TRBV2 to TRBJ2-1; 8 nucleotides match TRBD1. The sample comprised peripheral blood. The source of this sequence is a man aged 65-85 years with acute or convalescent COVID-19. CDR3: CASCPDRAAYNEQFF. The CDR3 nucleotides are TGTGCCAGTTGTCCGGACAGGGCAGCCTACAATGAGCAGTTCTTC.